This is a list of T cell receptor beta chains from one sample in a study of shared clonotypes between healthy human individuals. TCRdb's copy holds only in-frame clones and misses some; the assay was immunoSEQ multiplex PCR. The table shows roughly 2,300,000 clones, with 85% to 95% occurring only once. The sample was naive CD4+ T cells from PBMCs. The receptor source for this set is a man aged 18 to 30 in good health. Some clones in this sample may be carry-over from other donors' samples. Both conserved end residues are part of each CDR3. D genes are given only for firm matches. A row's size may be missing; if present it is once, few, many or a size class.

D gene: -; clone size: -; V gene: TRBV5-4; J gene: TRBJ1-3; CDR3 length: 14; CDR3 DNA: TGTGCCATTAGTGATGGGGTCTCTGGAAACACCATATATTTT; CDR3 protein: CAISDGVSGNTIYF
D gene: TRBD2; clone size: -; V gene: TRBV18; J gene: TRBJ2-1; CDR3 length: 16; CDR3 DNA: TGTGCCAGCTCACCACCGGGACTAGCGGATTACAATGAGCAGTTCTTC; CDR3 protein: CASSPPGLADYNEQFF
D gene: -; clone size: -; V gene: TRBV11-2; J gene: TRBJ1-2; CDR3 length: 13; CDR3 DNA: TGTGCCAGCAGCTTATTCGTCGGGGATGGCTACACCTTC; CDR3 protein: CASSLFVGDGYTF
D gene: -; clone size: few; V gene: TRBV7-9; J gene: TRBJ1-2; CDR3 length: 14; CDR3 DNA: TGTGCCAGCAGCCCTGACTTGAAGGGCTATGGCTACACCTTC; CDR3 protein: CASSPDLKGYGYTF
D gene: TRBD1; clone size: -; V gene: TRBV4-3; J gene: TRBJ2-5; CDR3 length: 17; CDR3 DNA: TGCGCCAGCAGCCAGAGGAACCGGGACAGGGTGTTAAAGACCCAGTACTTC; CDR3 protein: CASSQRNRDRVLKTQYF
D gene: -; clone size: -; V gene: TRBV7-9; J gene: TRBJ2-1; CDR3 length: 15; CDR3 DNA: TGTGCCAGCAGCCCAGCGGAACCCTCCTACAATGAGCAGTTCTTC; CDR3 protein: CASSPAEPSYNEQFF
D gene: -; clone size: -; V gene: TRBV29-1; J gene: TRBJ2-7; CDR3 length: 13; CDR3 DNA: TGCAGCGTTGGAGTGGGACTGACCTACGAGCAGTACTTC; CDR3 protein: CSVGVGLTYEQYF
D gene: TRBD1; clone size: -; V gene: TRBV6-6; J gene: TRBJ1-5; CDR3 length: 15; CDR3 DNA: TGTGCCAGCAAGTTGGGACAGGGGAATAATCAGCCCCAGCATTTT; CDR3 protein: CASKLGQGNNQPQHF
D gene: TRBD2; clone size: -; V gene: TRBV19; J gene: TRBJ2-1; CDR3 length: 11; CDR3 DNA: TGTGCCAGTAGTCTAGCGGGGGGGCAGTTCTTC; CDR3 protein: CASSLAGGQFF
D gene: TRBD1; clone size: -; V gene: TRBV7-6; J gene: TRBJ1-2; CDR3 length: 16; CDR3 DNA: TGTGCCAGCAGCATAAACCGGGACAGGGGGCCTACTGGCTACACCTTC; CDR3 protein: CASSINRDRGPTGYTF
D gene: -; clone size: -; V gene: TRBV2; J gene: TRBJ2-1; CDR3 length: 11; CDR3 DNA: TGTGCCAGCAGACTAGAGAATGAGCAGTTCTTC; CDR3 protein: CASRLENEQFF
D gene: -; clone size: few; V gene: TRBV7-2; J gene: TRBJ2-2; CDR3 length: 14; CDR3 DNA: TGTGCCAGCAGCTTAGTGCGGAACACCGGGGAGCTGTTTTTT; CDR3 protein: CASSLVRNTGELFF
D gene: TRBD2; clone size: -; V gene: TRBV5-4; J gene: TRBJ2-7; CDR3 length: 14; CDR3 DNA: TGTGCCAGCAGTTTATTTCAGCGGGACTACGAGCAGTACTTC; CDR3 protein: CASSLFQRDYEQYF
D gene: -; clone size: -; V gene: TRBV7-9; J gene: TRBJ2-7; CDR3 length: 14; CDR3 DNA: TGTGCCAGCAGCCCAGACAGGTGGTCGGGCGAGCAGTACTTC; CDR3 protein: CASSPDRWSGEQYF
D gene: TRBD1; clone size: -; V gene: TRBV15; J gene: TRBJ2-7; CDR3 length: 19; CDR3 DNA: TGTGCCACCAGCCCCTGGGCGGGCAGGGGGCCCCAGGCGACCTACGAGCAGTACTTC; CDR3 protein: CATSPWAGRGPQATYEQYF
D gene: -; clone size: -; V gene: TRBV11-3; J gene: TRBJ1-1; CDR3 length: 14; CDR3 DNA: TGTGCCAGCAGCTTAGGAGGGTCCACGAATGAAGCTTTCTTT; CDR3 protein: CASSLGGSTNEAFF
D gene: TRBD1; clone size: few; V gene: TRBV7-9; J gene: TRBJ1-1; CDR3 length: 14; CDR3 DNA: TGTGCCAGCAGCCCGGGACAGGGGGAGTCTGAAGCTTTCTTT; CDR3 protein: CASSPGQGESEAFF
D gene: TRBD1; clone size: -; V gene: TRBV29-1; J gene: TRBJ2-5; CDR3 length: 13; CDR3 DNA: TGCAGCGCTGCTTGGACAGGCGGGGAGACCCAGTACTTC; CDR3 protein: CSAAWTGGETQYF
D gene: TRBD1; clone size: -; V gene: TRBV4-3; J gene: TRBJ1-5; CDR3 length: 14; CDR3 DNA: TGCGCCAGCAGCCAGGAGACAGGGGGCCAGCCCCAGCATTTT; CDR3 protein: CASSQETGGQPQHF
D gene: -; clone size: -; V gene: TRBV19; J gene: TRBJ1-1; CDR3 length: 14; CDR3 DNA: TGTGCCAGTAGTCACCGGGAGACGAACACTGAAGCTTTCTTT; CDR3 protein: CASSHRETNTEAFF
D gene: -; clone size: -; V gene: TRBV5-4; J gene: TRBJ1-2; CDR3 length: 15; CDR3 DNA: TGTGCCAGCAGCCGATGGGGGAGGACAGAGCAAGGCTACACCTTC; CDR3 protein: CASSRWGRTEQGYTF
D gene: TRBD2; clone size: -; V gene: TRBV10-3; J gene: TRBJ2-7; CDR3 length: 14; CDR3 DNA: TGTGCCATCGCACCGGGAGGCTTACCCTACGAGCAGTACTTC; CDR3 protein: CAIAPGGLPYEQYF
D gene: TRBD1; clone size: -; V gene: TRBV28; J gene: TRBJ1-5; CDR3 length: 15; CDR3 DNA: TGTGCCAGCAGTCTCAACAGGGGGCTTAATCAGCCCCAGCATTTT; CDR3 protein: CASSLNRGLNQPQHF
D gene: TRBD2; clone size: -; V gene: TRBV6-6; J gene: TRBJ2-1; CDR3 length: 16; CDR3 DNA: TGTGCCAGCAGTTACTCGATAGCGGGAGGGAACAATGAGCAGTTCTTC; CDR3 protein: CASSYSIAGGNNEQFF
D gene: TRBD2; clone size: -; V gene: TRBV28; J gene: TRBJ2-2; CDR3 length: 16; CDR3 DNA: TGTGCCACCCAGGACGTGGCGGGGGTTAACACCGGGGAGCTGTTTTTT; CDR3 protein: CATQDVAGVNTGELFF
D gene: -; clone size: -; V gene: TRBV11-2; J gene: TRBJ2-1; CDR3 length: 14; CDR3 DNA: TGTGCCAGCAGCTTAGTAGGGGGTTATAATGAGCAGTTCTTC; CDR3 protein: CASSLVGGYNEQFF
D gene: -; clone size: -; V gene: TRBV28; J gene: TRBJ2-1; CDR3 length: 11; CDR3 DNA: TGTGCCAGCAGACTCGGTGCGATCCCGTTCTTC; CDR3 protein: CASRLGAIPFF
D gene: -; clone size: -; V gene: TRBV6-5; J gene: TRBJ2-7; CDR3 length: 15; CDR3 DNA: TGTGCCAGCAGTCCCGAAGGCGGGGTGGTTGTCGAGCAGTACTTC; CDR3 protein: CASSPEGGVVVEQYF
D gene: TRBD1; clone size: -; V gene: TRBV7-9; J gene: TRBJ2-7; CDR3 length: 16; CDR3 DNA: TGTGCCAGCAGCCCAGTAGGGACAGGGTTGTCCTACGAGCAGTACTTC; CDR3 protein: CASSPVGTGLSYEQYF
D gene: -; clone size: -; V gene: TRBV5-1; J gene: TRBJ2-7; CDR3 length: 18; CDR3 DNA: TGCGCCAGCCACCGCCTTCACGGGGGGACAGGTACTTCCTACGAGCAGTACTTC; CDR3 protein: CASHRLHGGTGTSYEQYF
D gene: -; clone size: -; V gene: TRBV28; J gene: TRBJ2-7; CDR3 length: 13; CDR3 DNA: TGTGCCAGCAGTTCCCAGGTCGGTGGCGAGCAGTACTTC; CDR3 protein: CASSSQVGGEQYF
D gene: -; clone size: -; V gene: TRBV2; J gene: TRBJ1-2; CDR3 length: 14; CDR3 DNA: TGTGCCAGCAGTGCTTCAGAAGCTAACTATGGCTACACCTTC; CDR3 protein: CASSASEANYGYTF
D gene: -; clone size: -; V gene: TRBV11-3; J gene: TRBJ2-1; CDR3 length: 16; CDR3 DNA: TGTGCCAGCAGCCAACGGACCGGAGGGTCCTACAATGAGCAGTTCTTC; CDR3 protein: CASSQRTGGSYNEQFF
D gene: TRBD1; clone size: -; V gene: TRBV9; J gene: TRBJ1-1; CDR3 length: 15; CDR3 DNA: TGTGCCAGCAGCGCCTTGGGACAGGGTAACACTGAAGCTTTCTTT; CDR3 protein: CASSALGQGNTEAFF
D gene: -; clone size: -; V gene: TRBV18; J gene: TRBJ2-1; CDR3 length: 16; CDR3 DNA: TGTGCCAGCTCACTAACCTACGGGACCGCCTTGGATGAGCAGTTCTTC; CDR3 protein: CASSLTYGTALDEQFF
D gene: TRBD1; clone size: -; V gene: TRBV11-2; J gene: TRBJ1-3; CDR3 length: 15; CDR3 DNA: TGTGCCAGCAGCTCTCAGGGGGCTGGCGGAAACACCATATATTTT; CDR3 protein: CASSSQGAGGNTIYF
D gene: -; clone size: -; V gene: TRBV14; J gene: TRBJ1-2; CDR3 length: 13; CDR3 DNA: TGTGCCAGCAGCCCCAACATGGACTATGGCTACACCTTC; CDR3 protein: CASSPNMDYGYTF
D gene: -; clone size: -; V gene: TRBV7-2; J gene: TRBJ2-2; CDR3 length: 14; CDR3 DNA: TGTGCCAGCAGGTGGGGACGGCCCACCGGGGAGCTGTTTTTT; CDR3 protein: CASRWGRPTGELFF
D gene: TRBD2; clone size: once; V gene: TRBV2; J gene: TRBJ2-7; CDR3 length: 18; CDR3 DNA: TGTGCCAGCAGACCCGGGACTAGCGGGAGATCTGTTCCCTACGAGCAGTACTTC; CDR3 protein: CASRPGTSGRSVPYEQYF
D gene: -; clone size: -; V gene: TRBV7-3; J gene: TRBJ2-1; CDR3 length: 17; CDR3 DNA: TGTGCCAGCAGCTTAATGGGGGGAGGATCCTCCTACAATGAGCAGTTCTTC; CDR3 protein: CASSLMGGGSSYNEQFF
D gene: TRBD2; clone size: -; V gene: TRBV7-6; J gene: TRBJ2-5; CDR3 length: 19; CDR3 DNA: TGTGCCAGCAGCTTCGGGGGGACTAGCGGAGGACTGAGCCAAGAGACCCAGTACTTC; CDR3 protein: CASSFGGTSGGLSQETQYF
D gene: -; clone size: -; V gene: TRBV5-6; J gene: TRBJ1-1; CDR3 length: 14; CDR3 DNA: TGTGCCAGCAGCTACGGACCAAACCCCACTGAAGCTTTCTTT; CDR3 protein: CASSYGPNPTEAFF
D gene: TRBD1; clone size: -; V gene: TRBV28; J gene: TRBJ1-4; CDR3 length: 16; CDR3 DNA: TGTGCCAGCAGCTCCCGACAGGGGTCGGTTAATGAAAAACTGTTTTTT; CDR3 protein: CASSSRQGSVNEKLFF
D gene: TRBD1; clone size: -; V gene: TRBV7-9; J gene: TRBJ2-7; CDR3 length: 14; CDR3 DNA: TGTGCCAGCAGCTTTGACAGGGCGAACGACGAGCAGTACTTC; CDR3 protein: CASSFDRANDEQYF
D gene: TRBD1; clone size: -; V gene: TRBV6-6; J gene: TRBJ1-2; CDR3 length: 13; CDR3 DNA: TGTGCCAGCAGCCTACAGGGGAACTATGGCTACACCTTC; CDR3 protein: CASSLQGNYGYTF
D gene: TRBD2; clone size: -; V gene: TRBV5-1; J gene: TRBJ2-2; CDR3 length: 14; CDR3 DNA: TGCGCCAGCAGCCTCGGGACTAGCGGCGGGGAGCTGTTTTTT; CDR3 protein: CASSLGTSGGELFF
D gene: -; clone size: -; V gene: TRBV9; J gene: TRBJ2-6; CDR3 length: 15; CDR3 DNA: TGTGCCAGCAGCGTAGTACCCTCTGGGGCCAACGTCCTGACTTTC; CDR3 protein: CASSVVPSGANVLTF
D gene: -; clone size: -; V gene: TRBV20-1; J gene: TRBJ1-2; CDR3 length: 11; CDR3 DNA: TGCAGTGCTAGTCGGAGGGGAGGCTACACCTTC; CDR3 protein: CSASRRGGYTF
D gene: -; clone size: -; V gene: TRBV2; J gene: TRBJ2-1; CDR3 length: 12; CDR3 DNA: TGTGCCAGCAGTCCCCGCTACAATGAGCAGTTCTTC; CDR3 protein: CASSPRYNEQFF
D gene: -; clone size: once; V gene: TRBV5-4; J gene: TRBJ2-2; CDR3 length: 15; CDR3 DNA: TGTGCCAGCAGCTTGGGCTACCCGAACACCGGGGAGCTGTTTTTT; CDR3 protein: CASSLGYPNTGELFF
D gene: -; clone size: -; V gene: TRBV5-1; J gene: TRBJ2-7; CDR3 length: 16; CDR3 DNA: TGCGCCAGCAGCTACACCTTTACGGGCCTAACCTACGAGCAGTACTTC; CDR3 protein: CASSYTFTGLTYEQYF
D gene: -; clone size: -; V gene: TRBV21-1; J gene: TRBJ2-5; CDR3 length: 16; CDR3 DNA: TGTGCCAGCAGACCCGGGACTAGCGGAATGAAAGAGACCCAGTACTTC; CDR3 protein: CASRPGTSGMKETQYF